The rows below give T cell receptor beta chains drawn from one sample of a study of high-grade serous ovarian cancer treatment subgroups. The method was immunoSEQ multiplex PCR; TCRdb's version includes in-frame clones alone and lacks a portion of them. The data hold roughly 10,000 clones, with 88% observed a single time. The sequenced sample was tumor tissue. The receptor source for this set is a human donor with high-grade serous ovarian cancer. CDR3s include the opening cysteine and the closing phenylalanine or tryptophan. D genes are given only for firm matches. The size of a clone is reported for some rows only, either as once, few or many, or as a class for expanded clones.

j_gene	v_gene	d_gene	abundance	CDR3nt	CDR3aa
TRBJ1-6	TRBV6-6	TRBD1	NA	TGTGCCAGCAGCAAACTAGGGACAGACCTTAATTCACCCCTCCACTTT	CASSKLGTDLNSPLHF
TRBJ2-7	TRBV15	NA	NA	TGTGCCACCAGCTCCCGAGGGGGGAAATCGCCCTACGAGCAGTACTTC	CATSSRGGKSPYEQYF
TRBJ1-1	TRBV20-1	NA	few	TGCAGTGCTAGAGATCGCACTGAAGCTTTCTTT	CSARDRTEAFF
TRBJ2-1	TRBV29-1	TRBD1	NA	TGCAGCGGGGACAGGGGACTAAACAATGAGCAGTTCTTC	CSGDRGLNNEQFF
TRBJ2-3	TRBV7-9	TRBD2	once	TGTGCCGACCAACTAGCGGGAAGCACAGATACGCAGTATTTT	CADQLAGSTDTQYF
TRBJ1-2	TRBV6-1	NA	NA	TGTGCCAGCGTAGCGGGGGTGGGGGGCTACACCTTC	CASVAGVGGYTF
TRBJ2-2	TRBV6-6	NA	once	TGTGCCAGCAGTTACTCTCGGGGGCTCGACACCGGGGAGCTGTTTTTT	CASSYSRGLDTGELFF
TRBJ2-1	TRBV7-9	TRBD2	NA	TGTGCCAGCAGCTTAGTTGCGGGAGGGCCCCACAATGAGCAGTTCTTC	CASSLVAGGPHNEQFF
TRBJ1-4	TRBV18	TRBD1	NA	TGTGCCAGCTCTATAAGCGGTGGGACAGGGGATGAAAAACTGTTTTTT	CASSISGGTGDEKLFF
TRBJ2-2	TRBV7-7	NA	NA	TGTGCTAGCAGCCTACAGGGCCTGGGCACCGGGGAGCTGTTTTTT	CASSLQGLGTGELFF
TRBJ2-1	TRBV7-3	NA	NA	TGTGCCAGCAGCTTACAGCAGAGCTCCTACAATGAGCAGTTCTTC	CASSLQQSSYNEQFF
TRBJ1-1	TRBV7-9	NA	NA	TGTGCCAGCAGTGAGAAGACAGCAATGAACACTGAAGCTTTCTTT	CASSEKTAMNTEAFF
TRBJ2-5	TRBV5-1	NA	NA	TGCGCCAGCAGCTCGGGGCCTCAAGAGACCCAGTACTTC	CASSSGPQETQYF
TRBJ1-5	TRBV28	NA	NA	TGTGCCAGCATCTTCACTGGTTGGGAGGGGGGTCAGCCCCAGCATTTT	CASIFTGWEGGQPQHF
TRBJ2-7	TRBV9	NA	NA	TGTGCCAGCAGCCGAGAGGGACGGTCCTACGAGCAGTACTTC	CASSREGRSYEQYF
TRBJ2-7	TRBV18	NA	NA	TGTGCCAGCTCAACTACGGGCTACGAGCAGTACTTC	CASSTTGYEQYF
TRBJ1-5	TRBV7-2	NA	NA	TGTGCCAGCAGCTTAGACAGGGACGATCAGCCCCAGCATTTT	CASSLDRDDQPQHF
TRBJ2-1	TRBV5-4	TRBD2	NA	TGTGCCAGCAGCTTGGAACTAGCGGGAGGGGACAATGAGCAGTTCTTC	CASSLELAGGDNEQFF
TRBJ2-3	TRBV6-6	NA	NA	TGTGCCAGCAGGTCGGGACAAATCACAGATACGCAGTATTTT	CASRSGQITDTQYF
TRBJ2-5	TRBV14	NA	NA	TGTGCCAGCAGCCCACTAGGAGGGGGAAAAGAGACCCAGTACTTC	CASSPLGGGKETQYF